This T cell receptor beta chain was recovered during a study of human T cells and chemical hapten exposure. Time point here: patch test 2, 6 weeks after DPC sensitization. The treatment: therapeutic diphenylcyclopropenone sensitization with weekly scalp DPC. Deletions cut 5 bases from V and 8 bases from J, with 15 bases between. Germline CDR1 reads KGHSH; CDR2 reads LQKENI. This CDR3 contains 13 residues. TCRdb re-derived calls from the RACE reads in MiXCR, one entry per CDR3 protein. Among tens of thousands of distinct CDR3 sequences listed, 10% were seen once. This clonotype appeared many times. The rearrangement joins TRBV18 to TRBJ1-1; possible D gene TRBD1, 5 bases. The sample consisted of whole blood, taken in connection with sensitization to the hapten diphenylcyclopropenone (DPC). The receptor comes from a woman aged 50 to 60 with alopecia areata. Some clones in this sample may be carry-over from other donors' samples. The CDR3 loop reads CASSIRDGDEAFF. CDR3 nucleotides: TGTGCCAGCTCAATACGGGACGGAGACGAAGCTTTCTTT.